Given below is one TCR beta chain in context. Antigen: not known. This entry is derived from a study of post-analysis software for immune sequencing data. About the research overall: The courses of disease that were included comprised relapsing-remitting, secondary progressive and progressive-relapsing multiple sclerosis.

Unique-molecular-identifier-tagged TCR beta cDNA libraries were used. TCRdb re-called the PCR reads through MiXCR, storing one row per CDR3 protein. This table has roughly 800,000 distinct CDR3 sequences, 46% appearing once. Study conclusions and caveats: Patients had higher frequencies than controls of about five TRBV segments, including TRBV5-6, TRBV5-1 and TRBV20-1. Samples sharing a preparation batch grouped tightly together when assessed by F measure.

This CDR3 is built from 16 residues. CDR1 is SGHVS, CDR2 FQNEAQ, per germline. The ends were cut back, 6 bases at V and 4 bases at J, with 21 bases in the middle. The receptor's source is a girl aged 5-17 years with multiple sclerosis. The chain combines TRBV7-8 with TRBJ2-5; weak D call: TRBD2 (5 bases). Input material: blood. In DNA, the CDR3 is TGTGCCAGCAGTCCTTTTCCGGTAGGGAGTAGAGAGACCCAGTACTTC. Protein: CASSPFPVGSRETQYF.